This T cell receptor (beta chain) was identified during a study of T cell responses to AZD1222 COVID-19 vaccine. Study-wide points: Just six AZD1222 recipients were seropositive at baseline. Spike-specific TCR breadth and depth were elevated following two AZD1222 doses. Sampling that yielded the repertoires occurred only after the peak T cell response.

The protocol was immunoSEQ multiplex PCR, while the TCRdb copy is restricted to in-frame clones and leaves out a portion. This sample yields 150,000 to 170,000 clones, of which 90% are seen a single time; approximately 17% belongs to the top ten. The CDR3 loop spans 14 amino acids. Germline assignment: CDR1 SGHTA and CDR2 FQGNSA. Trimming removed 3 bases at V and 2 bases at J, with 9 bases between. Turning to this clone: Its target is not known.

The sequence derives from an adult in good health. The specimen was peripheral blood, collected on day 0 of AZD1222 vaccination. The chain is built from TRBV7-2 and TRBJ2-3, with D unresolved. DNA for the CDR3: TGTGCCAGCAGCTTGTCCCGAGACACAGATACGCAGTATTTT. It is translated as CASSLSRDTDTQYF.